This TCR beta chain was sequenced for a study of cytomegalovirus exposure and HLA in healthy donors. For the study at large: Among the roughly 380 donors who were genotyped, about 84% fell in the genetic ancestry cluster that is associated with self-reported Caucasian donors.

On this clone: As yet, its antigen is unknown.

Study outcomes and limitations: More than 150 TCR beta chains were listed as cytomegalovirus-associated. When a later analysis compared HLA-associated TCR beta chains with equally common others, the HLA-associated chains turned out to be more clonally expanded and to have lower generation probabilities. Presence/absence analyses took donor sequencing depth as roughly uniform.

In the PCR, 60 Vbeta and 13 Jbeta primers were used. Here immunoSEQ multiplex PCR was the method, and the copy in TCRdb shows in-frame clones only, minus some. The top ten hold about 6.8% of the sample, which has around 85,000 clones, around 80% seen once. What was sequenced was PBMCs. This clonotype was sampled from a man aged 25 to 45 in good health and CMV-seronegative.

The CDR3 DNA is TGCGCCAGCAGCCAAGGACAGGCCTCCTCTGGGGCCAACGTCCTGACTTTC. Its translation: CASSQGQASSGANVLTF. The chain joins TRBV4-1 to TRBJ2-6; TRBD1 is a possible D gene (6 bases). The germline gives CDR1 MGHRA, CDR2 YSYEKL. The V gene lost 1 base and the J gene lost 0 bases, with 10 bases spanning the gap. The CDR3 consists of 17 residues.